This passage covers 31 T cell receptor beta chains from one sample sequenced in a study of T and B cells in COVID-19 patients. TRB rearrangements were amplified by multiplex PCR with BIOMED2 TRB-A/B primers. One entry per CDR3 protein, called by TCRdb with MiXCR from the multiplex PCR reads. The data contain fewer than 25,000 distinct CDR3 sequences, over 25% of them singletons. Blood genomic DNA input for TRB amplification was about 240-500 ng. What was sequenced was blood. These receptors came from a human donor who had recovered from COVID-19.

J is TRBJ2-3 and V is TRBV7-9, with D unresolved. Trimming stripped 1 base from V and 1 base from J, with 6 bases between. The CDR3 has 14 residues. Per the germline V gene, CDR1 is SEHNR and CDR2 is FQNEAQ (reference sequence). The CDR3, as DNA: TGTGCCAGCAGCTTAGGTGCGGGCACAGATACGCAGTATTTT. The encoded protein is CASSLGAGTDTQYF.

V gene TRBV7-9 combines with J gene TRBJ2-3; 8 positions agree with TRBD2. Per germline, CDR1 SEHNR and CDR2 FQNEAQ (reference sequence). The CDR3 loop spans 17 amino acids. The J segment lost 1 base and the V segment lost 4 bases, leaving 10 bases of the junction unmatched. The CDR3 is CASSSPLLAGGTDTQYF. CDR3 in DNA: TGTGCCAGCAGCTCCCCTCTGCTAGCGGGCGGCACAGATACGCAGTATTTT.

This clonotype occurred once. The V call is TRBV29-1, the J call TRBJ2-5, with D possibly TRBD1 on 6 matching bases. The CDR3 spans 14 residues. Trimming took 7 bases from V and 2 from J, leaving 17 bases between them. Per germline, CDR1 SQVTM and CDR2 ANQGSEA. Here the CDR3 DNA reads TGCAGCGCTGGCCTGGGGCAGGGGCAAGAGACCCAGTACTTC. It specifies CSAGLGQGQETQYF.

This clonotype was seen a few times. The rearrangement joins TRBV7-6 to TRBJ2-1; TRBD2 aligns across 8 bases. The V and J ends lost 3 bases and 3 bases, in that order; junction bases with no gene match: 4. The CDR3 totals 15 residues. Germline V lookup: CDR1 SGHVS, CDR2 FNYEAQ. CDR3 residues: CASSFTGGDYNEQFF. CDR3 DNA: TGTGCCAGCAGCTTCACCGGGGGGGACTACAATGAGCAGTTCTTC.

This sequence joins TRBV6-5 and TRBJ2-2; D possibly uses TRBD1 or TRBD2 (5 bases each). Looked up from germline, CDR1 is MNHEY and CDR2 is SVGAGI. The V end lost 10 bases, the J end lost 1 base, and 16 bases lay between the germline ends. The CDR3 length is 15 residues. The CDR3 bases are TGTGCCATCAGGAGCCCGGGGCAGAACACCGGGGAGCTGTTTTTT. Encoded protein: CAIRSPGQNTGELFF.

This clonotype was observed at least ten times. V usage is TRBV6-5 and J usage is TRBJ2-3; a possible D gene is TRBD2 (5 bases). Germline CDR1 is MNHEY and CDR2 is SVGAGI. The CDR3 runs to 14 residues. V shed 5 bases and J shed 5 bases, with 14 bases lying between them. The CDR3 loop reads CASSPGVLKDTQYF. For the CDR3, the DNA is TGTGCCAGCAGTCCCGGGGTATTAAAAGATACGCAGTATTTT.

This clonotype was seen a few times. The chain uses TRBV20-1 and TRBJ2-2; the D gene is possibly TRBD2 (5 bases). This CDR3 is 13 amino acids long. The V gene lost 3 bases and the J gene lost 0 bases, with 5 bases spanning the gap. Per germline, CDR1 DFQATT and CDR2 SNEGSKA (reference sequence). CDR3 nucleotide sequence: TGCAGTGCTAGCGGGGCGAACACCGGGGAGCTGTTTTTT. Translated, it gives CSASGANTGELFF.

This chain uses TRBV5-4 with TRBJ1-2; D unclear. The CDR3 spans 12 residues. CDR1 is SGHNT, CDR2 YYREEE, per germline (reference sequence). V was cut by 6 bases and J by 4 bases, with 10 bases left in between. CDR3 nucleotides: TGTGCCAGCACCATGGATAGCTATGGCTACACCTTC. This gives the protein CASTMDSYGYTF.

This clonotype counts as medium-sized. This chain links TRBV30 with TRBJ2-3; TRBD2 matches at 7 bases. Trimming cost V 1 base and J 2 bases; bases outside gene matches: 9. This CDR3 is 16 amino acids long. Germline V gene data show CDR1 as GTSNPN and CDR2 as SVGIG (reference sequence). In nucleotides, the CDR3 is TGTGCCTGGAGTGACCAGACTAGCCCGCCCACAGATACGCAGTATTTT. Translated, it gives CAWSDQTSPPTDTQYF.

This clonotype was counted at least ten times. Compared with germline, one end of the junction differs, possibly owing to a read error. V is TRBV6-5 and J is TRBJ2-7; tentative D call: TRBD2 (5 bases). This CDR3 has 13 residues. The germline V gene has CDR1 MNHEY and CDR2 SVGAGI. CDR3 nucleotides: TGTGCCAGCAGTTACTCGACCGAGGGAAGGCCGCACTTC. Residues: CASSYSTEGRPHF.

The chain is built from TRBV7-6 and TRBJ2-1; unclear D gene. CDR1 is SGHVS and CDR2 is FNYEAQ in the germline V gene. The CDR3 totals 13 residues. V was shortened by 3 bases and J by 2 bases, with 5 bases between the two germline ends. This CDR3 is CASSLSAYNEQFF. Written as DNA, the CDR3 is TGTGCCAGCAGCTTGTCTGCCTACAATGAGCAGTTCTTC.

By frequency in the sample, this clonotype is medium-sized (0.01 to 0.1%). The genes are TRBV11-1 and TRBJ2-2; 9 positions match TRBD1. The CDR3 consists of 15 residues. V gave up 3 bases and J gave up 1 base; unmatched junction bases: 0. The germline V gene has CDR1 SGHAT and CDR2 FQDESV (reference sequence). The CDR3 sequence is CASSLGQGNTGELFF. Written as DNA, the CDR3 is TGTGCCAGCAGCTTGGGACAGGGGAACACCGGGGAGCTGTTTTTT.

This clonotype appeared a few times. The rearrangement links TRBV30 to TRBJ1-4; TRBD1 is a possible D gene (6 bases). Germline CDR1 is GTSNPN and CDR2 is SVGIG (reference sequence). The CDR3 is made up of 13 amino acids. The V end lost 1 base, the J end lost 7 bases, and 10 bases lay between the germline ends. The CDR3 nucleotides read TGTGCCTGGAGTGGGGACATCTTTGAAAAACTGTTTTTT. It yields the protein CAWSGDIFEKLFF.

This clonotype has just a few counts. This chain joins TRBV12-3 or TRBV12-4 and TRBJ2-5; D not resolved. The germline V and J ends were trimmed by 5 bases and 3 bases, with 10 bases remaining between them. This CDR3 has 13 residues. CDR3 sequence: CASSPDFKETQYF. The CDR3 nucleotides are TGTGCCAGCAGTCCCGACTTTAAAGAGACCCAGTACTTC.

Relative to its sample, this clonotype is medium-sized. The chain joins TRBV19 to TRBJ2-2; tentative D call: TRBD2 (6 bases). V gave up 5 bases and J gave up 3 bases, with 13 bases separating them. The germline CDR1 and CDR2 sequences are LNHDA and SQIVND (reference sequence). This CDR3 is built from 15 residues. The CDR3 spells CASSRGYGDTGELFF. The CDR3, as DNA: TGTGCCAGTAGTCGGGGGTATGGAGACACCGGGGAGCTGTTTTTT. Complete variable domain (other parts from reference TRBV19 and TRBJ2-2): DGGITQSPKYLFRKEGQNVTLSCEQNLNHDAMYWYRQDPGQGLRLIYYSQIVNDFQKGDIAEGYSVSREKKESFPLTVTSAQKNPTAFYLCASSRGYGDTGELFFGEGSRLTVL.

This CDR3 is CAIRGAGEKYEQYF. The CDR3 DNA is TGTGCCATCAGGGGGGCAGGGGAAAAATACGAGCAGTACTTC. The rearrangement links TRBV10-3 to TRBJ2-7; TRBD1 might be the D (6 bases). Germline CDR1 is ENHRY and CDR2 is SYGVKD. Trimming left V 6 bases short and J 4 bases short, with 16 bases between. The CDR3 has 14 amino acids.

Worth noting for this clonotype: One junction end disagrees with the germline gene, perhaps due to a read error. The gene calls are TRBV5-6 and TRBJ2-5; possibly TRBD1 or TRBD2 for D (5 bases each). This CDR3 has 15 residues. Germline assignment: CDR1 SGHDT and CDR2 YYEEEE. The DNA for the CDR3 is TGCGCCAGCAGCTTAACGGCAGGGACGGAAGAGACCCAGTACTTC. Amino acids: CASSLTAGTEETQYF.

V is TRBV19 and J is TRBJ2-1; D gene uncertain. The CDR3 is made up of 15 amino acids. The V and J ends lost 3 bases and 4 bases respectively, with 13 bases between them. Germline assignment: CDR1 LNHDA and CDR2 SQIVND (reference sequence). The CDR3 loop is CASSISARLYNEQFF. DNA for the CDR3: TGTGCCAGTAGTATTTCGGCTAGGCTTTACAATGAGCAGTTCTTC.

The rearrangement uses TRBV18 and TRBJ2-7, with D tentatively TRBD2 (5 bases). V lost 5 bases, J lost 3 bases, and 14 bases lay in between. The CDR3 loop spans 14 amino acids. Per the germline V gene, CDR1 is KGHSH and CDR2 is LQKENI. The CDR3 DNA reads TGTGCCAGCTCAGTGGGTGAGGGTCGCTACGAGCAGTACTTC. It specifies CASSVGEGRYEQYF.

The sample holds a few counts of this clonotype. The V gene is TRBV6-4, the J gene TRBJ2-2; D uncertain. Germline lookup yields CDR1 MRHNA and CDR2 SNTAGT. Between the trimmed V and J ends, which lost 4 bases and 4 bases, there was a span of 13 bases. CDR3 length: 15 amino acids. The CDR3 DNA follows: TGTGCCAGCAGTGTAGATGGACGAGGCACCGGGGAGCTGTTTTTT. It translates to CASSVDGRGTGELFF.

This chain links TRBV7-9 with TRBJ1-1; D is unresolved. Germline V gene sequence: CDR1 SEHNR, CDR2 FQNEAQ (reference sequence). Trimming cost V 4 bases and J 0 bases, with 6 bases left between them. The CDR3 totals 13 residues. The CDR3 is CASSSSLNTEAFF. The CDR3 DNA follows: TGTGCCAGCAGCTCCTCATTGAACACTGAAGCTTTCTTT.

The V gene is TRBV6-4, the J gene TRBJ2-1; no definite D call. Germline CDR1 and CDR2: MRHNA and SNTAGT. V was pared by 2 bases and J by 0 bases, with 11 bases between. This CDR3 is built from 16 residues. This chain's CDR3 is CASSDGITNSYNEQFF. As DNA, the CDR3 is TGTGCCAGCAGTGACGGTATAACCAACTCCTACAATGAGCAGTTCTTC.

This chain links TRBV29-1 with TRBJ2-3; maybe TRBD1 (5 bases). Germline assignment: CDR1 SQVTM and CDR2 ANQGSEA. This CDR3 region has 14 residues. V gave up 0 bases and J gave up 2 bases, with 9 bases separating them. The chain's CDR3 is CSVEERRATDTQYF. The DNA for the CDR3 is TGCAGCGTTGAAGAACGCAGGGCCACAGATACGCAGTATTTT.

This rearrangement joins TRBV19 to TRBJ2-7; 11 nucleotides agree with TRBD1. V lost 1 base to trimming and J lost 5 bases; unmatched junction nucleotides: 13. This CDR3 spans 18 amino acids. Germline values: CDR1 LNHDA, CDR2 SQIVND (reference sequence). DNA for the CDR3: TGTGCCAGTAGTATAGGCCCCGGACAGGGGGCCAACGCCCACGAGCAGTACTTC. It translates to CASSIGPGQGANAHEQYF. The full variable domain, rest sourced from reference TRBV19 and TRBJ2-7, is DGGITQSPKYLFRKEGQNVTLSCEQNLNHDAMYWYRQDPGQGLRLIYYSQIVNDFQKGDIAEGYSVSREKKESFPLTVTSAQKNPTAFYLCASSIGPGQGANAHEQYFGPGTRLTVT.

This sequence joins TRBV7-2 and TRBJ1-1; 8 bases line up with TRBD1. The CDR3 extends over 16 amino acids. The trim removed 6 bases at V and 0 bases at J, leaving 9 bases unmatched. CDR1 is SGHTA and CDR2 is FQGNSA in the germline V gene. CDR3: CASSPGQGRMNTEAFF. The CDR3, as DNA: TGTGCCAGCAGTCCCGGACAGGGCCGCATGAACACTGAAGCTTTCTTT.

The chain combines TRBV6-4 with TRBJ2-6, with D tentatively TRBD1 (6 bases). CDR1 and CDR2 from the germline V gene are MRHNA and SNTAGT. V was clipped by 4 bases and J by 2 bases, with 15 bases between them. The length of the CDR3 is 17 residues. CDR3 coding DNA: TGTGCCAGCAGTGGGGGAGAGGGGGAAACTGGGGCCAACGTCCTGACTTTC. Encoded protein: CASSGGEGETGANVLTF.

The CDR3 is CASSRGASGSADTQYF. In DNA, the CDR3 is TGTGCCAGCAGCCGAGGGGCTAGCGGGAGTGCAGATACGCAGTATTTT. V usage is TRBV6-5 and J usage is TRBJ2-3, with 10 positions matching TRBD2. Per germline, CDR1 MNHEY and CDR2 SVGAGI. The length of the CDR3 is 16 residues. V was clipped by 6 bases and J by 4 bases; unmatched bases: 10.

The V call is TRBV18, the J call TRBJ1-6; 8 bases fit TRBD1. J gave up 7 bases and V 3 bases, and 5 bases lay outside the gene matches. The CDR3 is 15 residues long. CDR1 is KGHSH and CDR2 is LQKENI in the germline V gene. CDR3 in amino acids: CASSPTGQENSPLHF. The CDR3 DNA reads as TGTGCCAGCTCACCCACGGGACAGGAAAATTCACCCCTCCACTTT.

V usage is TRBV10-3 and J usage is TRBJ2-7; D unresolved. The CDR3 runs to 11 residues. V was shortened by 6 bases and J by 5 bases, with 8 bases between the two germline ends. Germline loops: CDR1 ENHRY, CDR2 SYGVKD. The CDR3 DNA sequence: TGTGCCATCAGGGATCGGGACGAGCAGTACTTC. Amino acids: CAIRDRDEQYF.

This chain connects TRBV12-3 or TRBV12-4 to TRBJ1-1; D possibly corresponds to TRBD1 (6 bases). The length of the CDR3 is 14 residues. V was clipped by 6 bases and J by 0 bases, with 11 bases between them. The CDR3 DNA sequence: TGTGCCAGCAGAATAACAGGGATGAACACTGAAGCTTTCTTT. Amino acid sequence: CASRITGMNTEAFF.

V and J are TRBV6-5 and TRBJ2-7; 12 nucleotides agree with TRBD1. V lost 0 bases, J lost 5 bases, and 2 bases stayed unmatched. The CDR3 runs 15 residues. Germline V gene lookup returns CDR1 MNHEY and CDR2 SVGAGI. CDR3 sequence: CASSYSGTGGHEQYF. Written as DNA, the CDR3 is TGTGCCAGCAGTTACTCAGGGACAGGGGGCCACGAGCAGTACTTC.